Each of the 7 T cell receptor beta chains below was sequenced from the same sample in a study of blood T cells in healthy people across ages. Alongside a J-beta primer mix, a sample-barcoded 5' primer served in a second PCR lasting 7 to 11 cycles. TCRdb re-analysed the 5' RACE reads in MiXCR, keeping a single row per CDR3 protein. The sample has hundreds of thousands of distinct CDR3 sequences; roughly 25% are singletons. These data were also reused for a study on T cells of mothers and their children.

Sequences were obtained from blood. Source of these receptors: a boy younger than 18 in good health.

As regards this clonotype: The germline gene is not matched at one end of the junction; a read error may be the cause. The CDR3, as DNA: TGTACCAGCAGTGACAGGGATAACTATGGCTACACCTTC. Translation: CTSSDRDNYGYTF. The chain combines TRBV12-3 or TRBV12-4 with TRBJ1-2, with 7 bases matching TRBD1. The CDR3 covers 13 residues.

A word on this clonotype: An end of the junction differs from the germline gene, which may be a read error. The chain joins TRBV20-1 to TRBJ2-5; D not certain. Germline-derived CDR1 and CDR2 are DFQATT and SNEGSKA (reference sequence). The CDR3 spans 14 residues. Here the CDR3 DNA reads TGCAGTGTTAGAGGAGTTGGGTGGCGAGAGACCCAGTACTTC. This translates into CSVRGVGWRETQYF.

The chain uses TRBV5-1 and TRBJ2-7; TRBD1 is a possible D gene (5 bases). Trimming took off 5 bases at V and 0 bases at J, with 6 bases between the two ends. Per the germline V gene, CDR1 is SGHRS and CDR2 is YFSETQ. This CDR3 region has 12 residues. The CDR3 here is CASRQDSYEQYF. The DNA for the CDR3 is TGCGCCAGCAGACAGGACTCCTACGAGCAGTACTTC.

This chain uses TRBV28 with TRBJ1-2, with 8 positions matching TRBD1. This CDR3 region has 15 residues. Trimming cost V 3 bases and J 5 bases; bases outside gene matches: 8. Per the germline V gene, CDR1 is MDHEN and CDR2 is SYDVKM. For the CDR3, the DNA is TGTGCCAGCAGTTTCAGGGGGCGCCCTAGTTATGGCTACACCTTC. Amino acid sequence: CASSFRGRPSYGYTF.

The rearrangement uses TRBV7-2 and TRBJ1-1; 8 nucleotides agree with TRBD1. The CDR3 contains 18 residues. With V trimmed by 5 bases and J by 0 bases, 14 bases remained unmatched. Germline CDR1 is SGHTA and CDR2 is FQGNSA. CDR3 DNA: TGTGCCAGCAGCCGACACCAGGGGGCTTTATTCATGAACACTGAAGCTTTCTTT. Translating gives CASSRHQGALFMNTEAFF.

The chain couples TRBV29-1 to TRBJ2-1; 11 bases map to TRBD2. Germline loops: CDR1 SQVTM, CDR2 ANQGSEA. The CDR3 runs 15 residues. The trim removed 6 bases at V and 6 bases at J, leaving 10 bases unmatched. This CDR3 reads CSVPPGTSGFNEQFF. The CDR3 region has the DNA TGCAGCGTCCCCCCCGGGACTAGCGGTTTCAATGAGCAGTTCTTC.

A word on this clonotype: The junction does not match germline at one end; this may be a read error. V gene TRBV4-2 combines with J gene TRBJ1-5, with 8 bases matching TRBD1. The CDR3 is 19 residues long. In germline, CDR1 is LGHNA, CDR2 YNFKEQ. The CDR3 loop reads CASSQAAPWTGSGNRPQHF. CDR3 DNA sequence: TGTGCCAGCAGCCAAGCAGCCCCATGGACAGGGTCGGGCAATCGGCCCCAGCATTTT.